This T cell receptor beta chain came from a study of shared clonotypes between healthy human individuals. The CDR3 covers 11 residues. Germline CDR1 MDHEN, CDR2 SYDVKM. This clone appeared once. Its antigen remains unknown. One end of the junction fails to match germline, which may point to a read error. Study results and limitations: Naive subsets usually exceeded memory subsets in estimated richness. In contrast to clonotypes shared by all four donors, non-shared clonotypes had lower generation probabilities. Despite large depth, rarefaction showed incomplete sorted-subset sequencing.

The input for sorted-subset replicate PCRs was 200 ng DNA, some 30,000 T cell genomes. The repertoire was sequenced with immunoSEQ multiplex PCR; TCRdb's copy has only in-frame clones and lacks some. The table shows about 1.1 million clones, with around three quarters occurring only once. The genes are TRBV28 and TRBJ1-1, with TRBD1 as a possible D gene (6 bases). The sequence was collected from a man younger than 35 in good health. Some clones in this sample may be carry-over from other donors' samples. The sequencing sample was made of memory CD4+ T cells from PBMCs. Subset given: CD45RA-negative fraction. In nucleotides, the CDR3 is TGTGCCAGCAGTGCTATAACGGGACACAACTTT. It is translated as CASSAITGHNF.